This entry lists 25 T cell receptor beta chains sequenced from one sample in a study of blood T cells in healthy people across ages. It was with a sample-barcoded 5' primer and a J-beta primer mix that a second PCR of about 6 to 12 cycles was run. One entry per CDR3 protein results from TCRdb running MiXCR on the 5' RACE reads. The repertoire holds hundreds of thousands of distinct CDR3 sequences, with more than 25% as singletons. Source material: blood. Receptors were obtained from a woman of 80 years or more in good health.

The chain has TRBV5-1 and TRBJ2-3; 14 bases map to TRBD2. The V gene end was trimmed by 3 bases and the J gene end by 6 bases; junction bases not matched to a gene: 6. Germline CDR1 is SGHRS and CDR2 is YFSETQ. The CDR3 runs 16 residues. The CDR3 DNA sequence: TGCGCCAGCAGCTCTGGGACTAGCGGGAGTGGGGATACGCAGTATTTT. The encoded protein is CASSSGTSGSGDTQYF.

The chain couples TRBV20-1 to TRBJ2-3, with D unresolved. The germline V and J ends were trimmed by 0 bases and 6 bases, with 10 bases remaining between them. Germline CDR1 DFQATT, CDR2 SNEGSKA (reference sequence). The CDR3 extends over 13 amino acids. The CDR3 here is CSARDPPKDTQYF. CDR3 coding DNA: TGCAGTGCTAGAGATCCCCCGAAGGATACGCAGTATTTT.

This clonotype was recorded a few times. CDR3 DNA: TGTGCCAGCTCACAGGCCAGGGGGCTGGATTCACCCCTCCACTTT. It yields the protein CASSQARGLDSPLHF. The J gene is TRBJ1-6, the V gene TRBV18, with 8 bases fitting TRBD1. This CDR3 region has 15 residues. Germline V lookup: CDR1 KGHSH, CDR2 LQKENI. Trimming at V came to 4 bases and at J to 8 bases, leaving 7 bases not matched to a gene. The full variable domain, with the rest looked up from reference TRBV18 and TRBJ1-6, is NAGVMQNPRHLVRRRGQEARLRCSPMKGHSHVYWYRQLPEEGLKFMVYLQKENIIDESGMPKERFSAEFPKEGPSILRIQQVVRGDSAAYFCASSQARGLDSPLHFGNGTRLTVT.

The chain uses TRBV12-3 or TRBV12-4 and TRBJ2-2; possibly TRBD1 or TRBD2 for D (5 bases each). This CDR3 has 14 amino acids. V was shortened by 7 bases and J by 1 base, with 10 bases between the two germline ends. Here the CDR3 reads CASTRDLNTGELFF. The CDR3 region has the DNA TGTGCCAGCACCCGGGACCTGAACACCGGGGAGCTGTTTTTT.

This clonotype has a handful of counts. This chain joins TRBV4-1 and TRBJ2-3; 7 bases line up with TRBD1. The CDR3 is made up of 15 amino acids. V gave up 6 bases and J gave up 2 bases; unmatched junction bases: 8. The germline gives CDR1 MGHRA, CDR2 YSYEKL. This CDR3 is CASSVRDRATDTQYF. The DNA for the CDR3 is TGCGCCAGCAGTGTCCGGGACAGAGCCACAGATACGCAGTATTTT.

About this clonotype: A much bigger clone sits one base away, suggesting this may be a read error. This chain links TRBV7-9 with TRBJ2-1; 13 nucleotides line up with TRBD2. Gene TRBJ2-7 matches the end of the DNA better, so the J call may be wrong. CDR3 length: 17 residues. CDR1 and CDR2 from the germline V gene are SEHNR and FQNEAQ (reference sequence). The CDR3 here is CASSSGLAGASYNEQYF. The CDR3 DNA reads as TGTGCCAGCAGTTCAGGACTAGCGGGGGCCTCCTACAATGAGCAGTACTTC.

This clonotype was observed a handful of times. The chain has TRBV20-1 and TRBJ2-3; TRBD1 matches 8 bases. The germline CDR1 and CDR2 sequences are DFQATT and SNEGSKA (reference sequence). The junction had 6 bases not matched to a gene; V was cut back by 3 bases and J by 1 base. The CDR3 is 15 residues long. The CDR3 bases are TGCAGTGCTAGCTCAGGGGGCGCAGGCACAGATACGCAGTATTTT. Encoded protein: CSASSGGAGTDTQYF.

This clonotype was counted many times. This rearrangement joins TRBV20-1 to TRBJ2-6; tentative D call: TRBD2 (6 bases). Germline CDR1 DFQATT, CDR2 SNEGSKA (reference sequence). The CDR3 has 17 amino acids. The V end lost 3 bases, the J end lost 1 base, and 16 bases lay between the germline ends. This chain's CDR3 is CSASQAGRLSGANVLTF. The CDR3 nucleotides read TGCAGTGCTAGTCAGGCGGGGCGTCTTTCTGGGGCCAACGTCCTGACTTTC.

As for this clonotype: As the CDR3 is not closed by the conserved phenylalanine or tryptophan, this likely results from a read error. This chain links TRBV7-9 with TRBJ2-3, with D perhaps matching TRBD1 or TRBD2 (5 bases each). Germline CDR1 is SEHNR and CDR2 is FQNEAQ (reference sequence). This CDR3 has 15 amino acids. The V gene lost 2 bases and the J gene lost 6 bases, with 15 bases spanning the gap. CDR3 nucleotide sequence: TGTGCCAGCAGCTTATTGGTCCGGGGCCGGGATACGCAGTATTCT. Amino acids: CASSLLVRGRDTQYS.

Concerning this clonotype itself: A much more abundant neighbour one base away suggests this may be a read error. V and J are TRBV10-3 and TRBJ2-3; 7 bases line up with TRBD2. The germline CDR1 and CDR2 sequences are ENHRY and SYGVKD. V was pared by 5 bases and J by 0 bases, with 2 bases of the junction left unmatched. CDR3 size: 14 residues. This chain's CDR3 is CAISSGESTDTQYF. The CDR3, as DNA: TGTGCCATCAGTAGCGGGGAAAGCACAGATACGCAGTATTTT.

This clonotype came up many times. V is TRBV7-2 and J is TRBJ1-4; no reliable D call. CDR1 and CDR2 (germline): SGHTA, FQGNSA. V was cut by 3 bases and J by 7 bases, with 15 bases left in between. The CDR3 spans 15 residues. The CDR3 DNA follows: TGTGCCAGCAGCTTCCTGGCCCCGGCCCGTGAAAAACTGTTTTTT. Amino acids: CASSFLAPAREKLFF.

This clonotype was seen repeatedly, ten times or more. V usage is TRBV20-1 and J usage is TRBJ2-5; D is unclear. Trimming removed 1 base at V and 0 bases at J, with 15 bases between. The CDR3 length is 16 residues. The V gene's germline CDR1 is DFQATT and CDR2 SNEGSKA (reference sequence). CDR3 sequence: CSARAPPDRHQETQYF. CDR3 DNA: TGCAGTGCTAGAGCCCCACCGGACCGCCACCAAGAGACCCAGTACTTC.

The table lists this clonotype with many counts. V and J are TRBV7-8 and TRBJ2-5; D uncertain. Germline V gives CDR1 SGHVS, CDR2 FQNEAQ. Trimming removed 5 bases at V and 2 bases at J, with 12 bases between. The CDR3 runs 14 residues. In DNA, the CDR3 is TGTGCCAGCAGCAAACGCTTGGCTCAAGAGACCCAGTACTTC. This translates into CASSKRLAQETQYF.

This clonotype appeared a few times. This CDR3 is CASSLGRGLALEQFF. The CDR3 DNA follows: TGTGCCAGCAGCCTGGGTAGGGGACTAGCCCTTGAGCAGTTCTTC. The gene calls are TRBV9 and TRBJ2-1, with 9 bases that match TRBD2. CDR3 length: 15 amino acids. Germline CDR1 and CDR2: SGDLS and YYNGEE. The V gene end was trimmed by 4 bases and the J gene end by 9 bases; junction bases not matched to a gene: 11.

Comment on this clonotype: This may arise from a read error, as a much more abundant clone is one base away. This rearrangement joins TRBV6-1 to TRBJ2-6, with a tentative D call TRBD1 (5 bases). The V and J ends lost 6 bases and 2 bases respectively, with 11 bases between them. The CDR3 runs to 15 residues. CDR1 and CDR2 (germline): MNHNS, SASEGT. This CDR3 is CASRDRAAGANVLTF. The CDR3, as DNA: TGTGCCAGCAGAGACAGAGCCGCTGGGGCCAACGTCCTGACTTTC.

In its sample, this clonotype was seen a few times. With a much larger clone just one base away, this may be a read error. V gene TRBV5-5 combines with J gene TRBJ2-7; tentatively, D is TRBD2 (6 bases). V dropped 3 bases and J dropped 7 bases, with 17 bases sitting between them. The germline V gene encodes CDR1 SGHKS and CDR2 YYEKEE (reference sequence). This CDR3 contains 14 residues. The CDR3 spells CASSSTGVKYEQYF. CDR3 nucleotides: TGTGCCAGCAGCTCGACGGGGGTGAAATATGAGCAGTACTTC.

Turning to this clonotype: This may arise from a read error, as a much more abundant clone is one base away. The V call is TRBV6-1, the J call TRBJ2-7; D is possibly TRBD1 or TRBD2 (6 bases each). The CDR3 runs to 14 residues. Germline CDR1 reads MNHNS; CDR2 reads SASEGT. CDR3 loop: CVSREDSYSYEQYF. The CDR3, as DNA: TGTGTCAGCAGGGAGGACAGTTATAGCTACGAGCAGTACTTC.

This chain uses TRBV6-2 or TRBV6-3 with TRBJ1-1; TRBD1 might be the D (5 bases). V gave up 5 bases and J gave up 2 bases, with 12 bases separating them. Germline V gene data show CDR1 as MNHEY and CDR2 as SVGEGT. This CDR3 has 14 residues. The CDR3 DNA follows: TGTGCCAGCAGTAACCCGACAGTCAACACTGAAGCTTTCTTT. Translating it yields CASSNPTVNTEAFF.

This clonotype was seen more than once but under ten times. The chain couples TRBV6-5 to TRBJ1-5, with 7 nucleotides matching TRBD1. The CDR3 has 17 amino acids. V dropped 4 bases and J dropped 0; count of bases not matched to a gene: 9. Germline lookup yields CDR1 MNHEY and CDR2 SVGAGI. The CDR3 here is CASSSRGPLYSNQPQHF. DNA for the CDR3: TGTGCCAGCAGTTCAAGGGGGCCGCTGTATAGCAATCAGCCCCAGCATTTT.

For the CDR3, the DNA is TGTGCCAGCAGTGACTCGGGGACTCAGCAGTTCTTC. Translating gives CASSDSGTQQFF. The chain employs TRBV2 and TRBJ2-1, with D possibly being TRBD2 (6 bases). The CDR3 is made up of 12 amino acids. Trimming left V 3 bases short and J 11 bases short, with 11 bases between. CDR1 and CDR2 (germline): SNHLY, FYNNEI.

This clonotype was seen more than once but under ten times. A read error may be the cause here, since a much bigger clone is one base away. V and J are TRBV6-5 and TRBJ2-5; 7 bases map to TRBD1. The CDR3 runs to 13 residues. Germline lookup yields CDR1 MNHEY and CDR2 SVGAGI. With 6 bases clipped from V and 11 bases from J, the junction kept 12 bases outside the gene matches. This chain's CDR3 is CASRPSGGFEQYF. In nucleotides, the CDR3 is TGTGCCAGCAGACCCTCAGGGGGATTTGAGCAGTACTTC.

On this clonotype itself: A much larger clonotype is one base distant, so this may be a read error. J is TRBJ2-3 and V is TRBV11-2; the D gene could be TRBD1 or TRBD2 (5 bases each). This CDR3 is 14 amino acids long. Germline V gene lookup returns CDR1 SGHAT and CDR2 FQNNGV. The CDR3 protein is CACSDFLGAYTQYF. The DNA of the CDR3 is TGTGCCTGCAGCGATTTCCTCGGGGCGTATACGCAGTATTTT.

This clonotype was counted at least ten times. The chain has TRBV15 and TRBJ1-2; the D gene is possibly TRBD1 (5 bases). Germline V gene lookup returns CDR1 LNHNV and CDR2 YYDKDF (reference sequence). V lost 1 base, J lost 1 base, and 10 bases lay in between. The CDR3 is made up of 15 amino acids. CDR3 DNA: TGTGCCACCAGCAGAGGGGACGGACTTAACTATGGCTACACCTTC. Protein product: CATSRGDGLNYGYTF. The complete variable domain, with remaining parts taken from reference TRBV15 and TRBJ1-2, reads DAMVIQNPRYQVTQFGKPVTLSCSQTLNHNVMYWYQQKSSQAPKLLFHYYDKDFNNEADTPDNFQSRRPNTSFCFLDIRSPGLGDTAMYLCATSRGDGLNYGYTFGSGTRLTVV.

DNA for the CDR3: TGTGCCAGCAGTGTACCGGGACAGGATAATTCACCCCTCCACTTT. The encoded protein is CASSVPGQDNSPLHF. J is TRBJ1-6 and V is TRBV12-3 or TRBV12-4; 8 bases agree with TRBD1. V lost 5 bases, J lost 5 bases, and 5 bases stayed unmatched. This CDR3 contains 15 residues.

About this clonotype itself: Given a much more abundant clone one base away, this may be a read error. The chain links TRBV3-1 to TRBJ1-1, with D hard to call. The CDR3 extends over 12 amino acids. V was trimmed by 0 bases and J by 4 bases, leaving 3 bases between them. CDR1 is LGHDT, CDR2 YNNKEL, per germline (reference sequence). CDR3 in DNA: TGTGCCAGCAGCCAAGAGTTCACTGAAGCTTTCTTT. Amino acid sequence: CASSQEFTEAFF.